Listed here are 12 T cell receptor beta chains from one sample, sequenced in a study of read filtering for tumor transcriptome and immune sequencing. This library used roughly 400 ng RNA and molecular barcoded adaptors spanning alpha/delta and beta/gamma chains. TCRdb analysed the reads with MiXCR anew, one entry per CDR3 protein. The sample comprises 40,000 to 55,000 distinct CDR3 sequences, roughly 18% of which are singletons, and roughly 14% rests with the top ten. Input material: a population of CD138-negative cells sorted from bone marrow. These receptors came from a donor at least 40 years old with multiple myeloma.

This clonotype was found a few times. The chain links TRBV3-1 to TRBJ1-2; 7 nucleotides align to TRBD1. The CDR3 is 16 residues long. The germline V gene encodes CDR1 LGHDT and CDR2 YNNKEL (reference sequence). The V and J ends lost 3 bases and 4 bases, in that order; junction bases with no gene match: 11. CDR3 residues: CASSHRDRESGYGYTF. In DNA form, the CDR3 reads TGTGCCAGCAGCCATCGGGACAGAGAGAGTGGCTATGGCTACACCTTC.

In its sample, this clonotype was seen many times. CDR3: CSARDSSGTSGLETQYF. CDR3 bases: TGCAGTGCTAGAGATAGCTCTGGGACTAGCGGATTAGAGACCCAGTACTTC. This chain links TRBV20-1 with TRBJ2-5; 11 bases fit TRBD2. Germline CDR1 and CDR2: DFQATT and SNEGSKA (reference sequence). J gave up 4 bases and V 0 bases, and 10 bases lay outside the gene matches. This CDR3 region has 17 residues.

This clonotype has only a few counts. This may arise from a read error, as a much more abundant clone is one base away. This chain uses TRBV7-9 with TRBJ2-3; no clear D. V was pared by 8 bases and J by 6 bases, with 18 bases between. The CDR3 extends over 14 amino acids. From germline, CDR1 is SEHNR and CDR2 FQNEAQ (reference sequence). The CDR3 spells CASGSTSSYDTQYF. The CDR3 nucleotides read TGTGCCAGCGGCTCGACCAGCTCCTACGATACGCAGTATTTT.

This clonotype was counted between two and nine times. The V call is TRBV5-1, the J call TRBJ2-5; the D call may be TRBD1 or TRBD2 (5 bases each). There are 15 residues in the CDR3. With 2 bases removed from V and 5 bases from J, the gap between germline ends came to 16 bases. Germline lookup yields CDR1 SGHRS and CDR2 YFSETQ. In DNA, the CDR3 is TGCGCCAGCAGCTTCCGGGACGCCTTCCCGGAGACCCAGTACTTC. Translated, it gives CASSFRDAFPETQYF.

This clonotype was observed a few times. This may be a read error, as it is one base from a much larger clone. The chain employs TRBV6-5 and TRBJ2-2; tentative D call: TRBD2 (5 bases). Germline assignment: CDR1 MNHEY and CDR2 SVGAGI. This CDR3 spans 13 amino acids. The CDR3 region is CASRNPTAGELSF. The CDR3 region has the DNA TGTGCCAGCAGAAACCCCACCGCCGGGGAGCTGTCTTTT.

The count of this clonotype is one. This may arise from a read error, as a much more abundant clone is one base away. This rearrangement joins TRBV20-1 to TRBJ1-5, with D maybe TRBD1 (5 bases). There are 15 residues in the CDR3. CDR1 and CDR2 (germline): DFQATT, SNEGSKA (reference sequence). This CDR3 reads CGASPLTVPNQPQHF. DNA of the CDR3: TGCGGTGCTAGCCCCCTGACAGTTCCCAATCAGCCCCAGCATTTT.

This clonotype was seen a handful of times. The chain carries TRBV6-2 or TRBV6-3 and TRBJ1-1; D gene ambiguous. The CDR3 contains 16 residues. Germline assignment: CDR1 MNHEY and CDR2 SVGEGT. V was cut by 4 bases and J by 0 bases, with 15 bases left in between. The DNA for the CDR3 is TGTGCCAGCAGTTCCTTCACTCTAAAGGTGAACACTGAAGCTTTCTTT. It yields the protein CASSSFTLKVNTEAFF.

Details on this clonotype: This may be a read error, as it is one base from a much larger clone. The chain couples TRBV4-2 to TRBJ2-5; 11 bases are shared with TRBD1. This CDR3 is built from 16 residues. Germline-derived CDR1 and CDR2 are LGHNA and YNFKEQ. The DNA for the CDR3 is TGTGCCGGCAGCCAAGATCCGGGACAGGGGGTTGAGACCCAGTACTTC. Translation: CAGSQDPGQGVETQYF.

This clonotype was picked up many times. The chain has TRBV18 and TRBJ2-1; 10 positions match TRBD2. The V gene end was trimmed by 6 bases and the J gene end by 7 bases; junction bases not matched to a gene: 6. This CDR3 region has 14 residues. The germline CDR1 and CDR2 sequences are KGHSH and LQKENI. The CDR3 region has the DNA TGTGCCAGCTCGCCAGGACTAGCGGAAAATGAGCAGTTCTTC. Translated, it gives CASSPGLAENEQFF. Combining the CDR3 with reference TRBV18 and TRBJ2-1 gives the whole variable domain NAGVMQNPRHLVRRRGQEARLRCSPMKGHSHVYWYRQLPEEGLKFMVYLQKENIIDESGMPKERFSAEFPKEGPSILRIQQVVRGDSAAYFCASSPGLAENEQFFGPGTRLTVL.

A note on this clonotype: A much more abundant neighbour one base away suggests this may be a read error. The rearrangement links TRBV6-6 to TRBJ2-1, with 8 bases fitting TRBD1. The CDR3 contains 15 residues. From germline, CDR1 is MNHNY and CDR2 SVGAGI (reference sequence). In DNA form, the CDR3 reads TGTGCCGGCAGTTCCGGACAGGGAACAAAGATGGAGCAGTTCTTC. Amino acid sequence: CAGSSGQGTKMEQFF.

This clonotype was recorded at least ten times. The chain couples TRBV7-9 to TRBJ2-7; 8 nucleotides line up with TRBD1. CDR1 and CDR2 (germline): SEHNR, FQNEAQ (reference sequence). The J segment lost 6 bases and the V segment lost 5 bases, leaving 12 bases of the junction unmatched. This CDR3 has 15 amino acids. This CDR3 is CASSRQDRDLSEQYF. The DNA of the CDR3 is TGTGCCAGCAGCCGACAGGACAGGGACCTTTCCGAGCAGTACTTC.

Remarks on this clonotype: This may be a read error, as it is one base from a much larger clone. The DNA of the CDR3 is TGTGCCAGCGGAGGACAGGGCTATCAGCCCCAGCATTTT. Translating it yields CASGGQGYQPQHF. The chain carries TRBV5-8 and TRBJ1-5; TRBD1 aligns across 8 bases. The CDR3 length is 13 residues. The V segment lost 7 bases and the J segment 5 bases; nucleotides outside the gene matches: 5. The germline V gene encodes CDR1 SGHTS and CDR2 YDEGEE.